Presented here are 5 T cell receptor beta chains from one specimen sequenced in a study of cytomegalovirus exposure and HLA in healthy donors. PCR was performed using 60 Vbeta and 13 Jbeta primers. Assay: immunoSEQ multiplex PCR; the TCRdb copy retains only in-frame clones and omits some. The data hold approximately 100,000 clones, with 65% to 75% observed a single time. The material sequenced was PBMCs. The receptors were gathered from a woman aged 35 to 49 in good health and CMV-seronegative.

This rearrangement joins TRBV19 to TRBJ2-3, with D perhaps matching TRBD2 (7 bases). V was trimmed by 3 bases and J by 2 bases, leaving 12 bases between them. The CDR3 totals 15 residues. CDR1 and CDR2 from the germline V gene are LNHDA and SQIVND (reference sequence). The CDR3 DNA reads TGTGCCAGTAGTATGGGGGGGGCTCACACAGATACGCAGTATTTT. Encoded protein: CASSMGGAHTDTQYF.

The chain combines TRBV7-2 with TRBJ2-5; 9 nucleotides line up with TRBD2. The CDR3 runs 15 residues. The V and J ends lost 3 bases and 4 bases, in that order; junction bases with no gene match: 6. The germline CDR1 and CDR2 sequences are SGHTA and FQGNSA. In nucleotides, the CDR3 is TGTGCCAGCAGCTTGGGCGGGGGGGCGGGAGAGACCCAGTACTTC. Protein product: CASSLGGGAGETQYF.

The chain carries TRBV9 and TRBJ2-3; D ambiguous. CDR3 size: 12 residues. The ends were cut back, 5 bases at V and 0 bases at J, with 4 bases in the middle. The V gene's germline CDR1 is SGDLS and CDR2 YYNGEE. In DNA form, the CDR3 reads TGTGCCAGCAGTTATAGCACAGATACGCAGTATTTT. Its translation is CASSYSTDTQYF.

As concerns this clone: Additional DNA sequences in this sample encode the identical CDR3. V and J are TRBV11-2 and TRBJ2-2; possible D gene TRBD1, 5 bases. CDR3 length equals 15 residues. CDR1 SGHAT and CDR2 FQNNGV come from the germline V gene. Trimming shortened V by 2 bases and J by 5 bases, and 12 bases separated the two germline ends. In nucleotides, the CDR3 is TGTGCCAGCAGCTTATTCCCAGGGCTTACCGGGGAGCTGTTTTTT. This sequence encodes CASSLFPGLTGELFF.

V usage is TRBV27 and J usage is TRBJ1-6; 12 nucleotides line up with TRBD1. This CDR3 is 14 amino acids long. Germline V gene data show CDR1 as MNHEY and CDR2 as SMNVEV (reference sequence). V was pared by 6 bases and J by 13 bases, with 7 bases of the junction left unmatched. CDR3 in amino acids: CASRGQGAFIPLHF. CDR3 sequence (DNA): TGTGCCAGCAGGGGACAGGGGGCATTTATCCCCCTCCACTTT.